These 19 T cell receptor beta chains were sequenced from one sample in a study of T cell changes during pregnancy in multiple sclerosis. This table comes from immunoSEQ multiplex PCR, and its TCRdb copy is limited to in-frame clones, with some not included. This sample has fewer than 50,000 clones; roughly 90% occur once, and the top ten carry 4.7%. The sample consisted of peripheral blood, taken in the second trimester of pregnancy. These receptors were collected from a female donor in good health, enrolled as a control in a pregnancy study.

The chain has TRBV4-3 and TRBJ1-4, with D unclear. Germline-derived CDR1 and CDR2 are LGHNA and YSLEER. The V end lost 0 bases, the J end lost 6 bases, and 11 bases lay between the germline ends. The CDR3 spans 15 residues. DNA for the CDR3: TGCGCCAGCAGCCAAGATTTGGGCTGGGATGAAAAACTGTTTTTT. Its translation: CASSQDLGWDEKLFF.

This clone was seen once. V is TRBV7-8 and J is TRBJ2-3; 7 nucleotides line up with TRBD1. CDR1 SGHVS and CDR2 FQNEAQ come from the germline V gene. V lost 1 base to trimming and J lost 2 bases; unmatched junction nucleotides: 3. CDR3 length: 15 residues. The CDR3 reads CASSLVGQATDTQYF. CDR3 sequence (DNA): TGTGCCAGCAGCTTAGTAGGACAGGCCACAGATACGCAGTATTTT. Variable domain in full (rest from reference TRBV7-8 and TRBJ2-3): GAGVSQSPRYKVAKRGQDVALRCDPISGHVSLFWYQQALGQGPEFLTYFQNEAQLDKSGLPSDRFFAERPEGSVSTLKIQRTQQEDSAVYLCASSLVGQATDTQYFGPGTRLTVL.

V is TRBV9 and J is TRBJ2-3; TRBD2 matches 11 bases. Germline trimming cut 7 bases from V and 6 bases from J; bases unmatched to any gene: 7. Germline V gives CDR1 SGDLS, CDR2 YYNGEE. The CDR3 runs 14 residues. The CDR3 protein is CASGSGGDHDTQYF. In nucleotides, the CDR3 is TGTGCCAGCGGTAGCGGGGGGGACCACGATACGCAGTATTTT.

This chain uses TRBV5-1 with TRBJ2-2, with 8 bases aligning to TRBD1. CDR3 size: 15 residues. J lost 4 bases, V lost 1 base, and 3 bases had no gene match. CDR1 is SGHRS, CDR2 YFSETQ, per germline. CDR3 coding DNA: TGCGCCAGCAGCTTGAGGACAGGGCCCACCGGGGAGCTGTTTTTT. It yields the protein CASSLRTGPTGELFF.

The V gene is TRBV5-1, the J gene TRBJ2-2; 9 bases fit TRBD1. V lost 4 bases to trimming and J lost 5 bases; unmatched junction nucleotides: 3. This CDR3 comprises 14 residues. Looked up from germline, CDR1 is SGHRS and CDR2 is YFSETQ. The CDR3 coding sequence is TGCGCCAGCAGCGACGACAGGGGGACCGGGGAGCTGTTTTTT. It is translated as CASSDDRGTGELFF.

The chain is built from TRBV12-5 and TRBJ1-4; weak D call: TRBD1 (6 bases). The CDR3 has 13 residues. V lost 2 bases to trimming and J lost 11 bases, with 12 bases between them. In germline, CDR1 is LGHNT, CDR2 FRNRAP. As DNA, the CDR3 is TGTGCTAGTGGTTTGCCAGGGGAATTGAAACTGTTTTTT. Translating gives CASGLPGELKLFF.

This chain joins TRBV10-3 and TRBJ2-1; TRBD2 agrees at 10 bases. This CDR3 spans 14 amino acids. J lost 6 bases, V lost 10 bases, and 9 bases had no gene match. Germline V CDR1 and CDR2: ENHRY, SYGVKD. In DNA form, the CDR3 reads TGTGCCACCCGAGGGACTAGCGCCCTCAATGAGCAGTTCTTC. Translated, it gives CATRGTSALNEQFF.

The gene calls are TRBV5-1 and TRBJ2-2; 9 bases are shared with TRBD2. V gave up 2 bases and J gave up 6 bases; unmatched junction bases: 8. Germline lookup yields CDR1 SGHRS and CDR2 YFSETQ. The CDR3 loop spans 16 amino acids. Written as DNA, the CDR3 is TGCGCCAGCAGCTTAAGAACTCGCGGGAGGGCCGGGGAGCTGTTTTTT. This sequence encodes CASSLRTRGRAGELFF.

V and J are TRBV7-2 and TRBJ2-5, with 11 bases lining up with TRBD2. Trimming cost V 2 bases and J 4 bases; bases outside gene matches: 12. This CDR3 is 18 amino acids long. Looked up from germline, CDR1 is SGHTA and CDR2 is FQGNSA. The CDR3 DNA reads TGTGCCAGCAGCTTAACGGGACTAGCGGATGGCGGGGGAGAGACCCAGTACTTC. Amino acids: CASSLTGLADGGGETQYF.

The chain recombines TRBV18 with TRBJ2-7; 12 bases map to TRBD2. The V gene end was trimmed by 3 bases and the J gene end by 6 bases; junction bases not matched to a gene: 9. Germline CDR1 KGHSH, CDR2 LQKENI. The CDR3 is 16 amino acids. The CDR3 region is CASSPGLAGISSEQYF. Written as DNA, the CDR3 is TGTGCCAGCTCACCCGGACTAGCGGGAATCTCTTCCGAGCAGTACTTC.

The chain recombines TRBV10-3 with TRBJ1-1; 7 positions match TRBD1. There are 14 residues in the CDR3. Germline assignment: CDR1 ENHRY and CDR2 SYGVKD. Trimming took 6 bases from V and 1 from J; bases not matched to a gene: 5. CDR3 sequence (DNA): TGTGCCATCAGCCCGGGACAGAGGAACACTGAAGCTTTCTTT. It is translated as CAISPGQRNTEAFF.

This chain links TRBV5-5 with TRBJ1-2; D remains ambiguous. Trimming shortened V by 4 bases and J by 4 bases, and 14 bases separated the two germline ends. This CDR3 region has 14 residues. Germline CDR1 is SGHKS and CDR2 is YYEKEE (reference sequence). CDR3 nucleotides: TGTGCCAGCAGCGAATCGACGGGGATCTATGGCTACACCTTC. It translates to CASSESTGIYGYTF.

This clone was observed a few times. CDR3 bases: TGTGCCAGCAGCTTAGAAGGTTTGGGACTCATGTCAAGCTACGAGCAGTACTTC. Protein: CASSLEGLGLMSSYEQYF. This sequence joins TRBV13 and TRBJ2-7, with TRBD2 as a possible D gene (6 bases). Germline CDR1 and CDR2: PRHDT and FYEKMQ (reference sequence). The CDR3 length is 18 residues. The V end lost 1 base, the J end lost 3 bases, and 22 bases lay between the germline ends.

The chain uses TRBV9 and TRBJ1-1, with D perhaps matching TRBD1 (5 bases). The V gene lost 4 bases and the J gene lost 0 bases, with 10 bases spanning the gap. CDR3 size: 14 residues. In germline, CDR1 is SGDLS, CDR2 YYNGEE. CDR3 amino acids: CASSPSGVNTEAFF. CDR3 sequence (DNA): TGTGCCAGCAGCCCCTCGGGGGTGAACACTGAAGCTTTCTTT.

Only a few counts were recorded for this clone. The chain employs TRBV7-6 and TRBJ2-2, with D possibly being TRBD1 (6 bases). This CDR3 has 17 residues. The V end lost 0 bases, the J end lost 1 base, and 12 bases lay between the germline ends. Germline V gives CDR1 SGHVS, CDR2 FNYEAQ. The DNA for the CDR3 is TGTGCCAGCAGCTTAGCGGCAGGACAGCAGAACACCGGGGAGCTGTTTTTT. Its translation is CASSLAAGQQNTGELFF.

The rearrangement links TRBV10-3 to TRBJ2-1; 9 nucleotides agree with TRBD2. The V gene's germline CDR1 is ENHRY and CDR2 SYGVKD. The ends lost 0 bases at V and 6 bases at J; junction bases unmatched: 6. The CDR3 runs to 16 residues. In nucleotides, the CDR3 is TGTGCCATCAGTGAGTCGCAAGCGGGAGGCTCCAATGAGCAGTTCTTC. Translation gives CAISESQAGGSNEQFF.

The chain has TRBV19 and TRBJ1-1; possibly TRBD1 for D (6 bases). Trimming removed 4 bases at V and 6 bases at J, with 18 bases between. The CDR3 is 15 residues long. CDR1 LNHDA and CDR2 SQIVND come from the germline V gene (reference sequence). Here the CDR3 reads CASSRNRAGHPEAFF. The CDR3 region has the DNA TGTGCCAGTAGTAGGAACAGGGCTGGCCACCCTGAAGCTTTCTTT. The full variable domain, in which reference TRBV19 and TRBJ1-1 provide the parts outside the CDR3, is DGGITQSPKYLFRKEGQNVTLSCEQNLNHDAMYWYRQDPGQGLRLIYYSQIVNDFQKGDIAEGYSVSREKKESFPLTVTSAQKNPTAFYLCASSRNRAGHPEAFFGQGTRLTVV.

The chain recombines TRBV11-2 with TRBJ2-3; 10 bases match TRBD2. CDR3 length: 17 residues. The germline gives CDR1 SGHAT, CDR2 FQNNGV. The trim removed 2 bases at V and 3 bases at J, leaving 8 bases unmatched. CDR3: CASSLSAVAGGTDTQYF. CDR3 bases: TGTGCCAGCAGCTTAAGTGCGGTAGCGGGAGGAACAGATACGCAGTATTTT.

The chain employs TRBV2 and TRBJ1-3, with 7 bases lining up with TRBD1. The V and J ends lost 3 bases and 2 bases, in that order; junction bases with no gene match: 1. The CDR3 is 14 residues long. The germline V gene has CDR1 SNHLY and CDR2 FYNNEI. CDR3 residues: CASSEGTAGNTIYF. As DNA, the CDR3 is TGTGCCAGCAGTGAGGGGACAGCTGGAAACACCATATATTTT.